This T cell receptor beta chain was obtained from a study of blood T cell repertoires in COVID-19. Source study methods: Amplifying reference gene primers gave estimates of nucleated cell counts. TCRdb keeps only in-frame clones here, not all; method: immunoSEQ multiplex PCR. Clone size and the V and J calls come from that table; the DNA yielded D and trimming. Of fewer than 350,000 clones listed, approximately 83% are singletons. The V and J ends lost 5 bases and 7 bases, in that order; junction bases with no gene match: 5. The length of the CDR3 is 13 residues. Specimen: peripheral blood. This receptor was taken from a woman aged 25 to 45 who had recovered from COVID-19. V gene TRBV12-3 or TRBV12-4 combines with J gene TRBJ1-2; 9 bases match TRBD1. CDR3 in DNA: TGTGCCAGCAGTCCCGGGGACAGGGCTGGCTACACCTTC. Amino acids: CASSPGDRAGYTF.